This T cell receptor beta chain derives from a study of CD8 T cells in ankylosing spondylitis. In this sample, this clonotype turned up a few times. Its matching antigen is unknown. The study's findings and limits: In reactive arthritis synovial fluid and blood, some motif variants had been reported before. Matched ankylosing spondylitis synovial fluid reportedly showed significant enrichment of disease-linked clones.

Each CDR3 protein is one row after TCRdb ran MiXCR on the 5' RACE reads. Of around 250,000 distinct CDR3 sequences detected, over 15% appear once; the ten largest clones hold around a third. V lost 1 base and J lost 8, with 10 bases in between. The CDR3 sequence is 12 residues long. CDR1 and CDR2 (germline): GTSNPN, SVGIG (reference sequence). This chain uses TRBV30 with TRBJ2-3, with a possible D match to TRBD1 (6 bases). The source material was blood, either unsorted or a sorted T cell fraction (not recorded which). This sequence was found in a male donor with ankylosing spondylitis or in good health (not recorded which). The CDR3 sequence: CAWSAYRVTQYF. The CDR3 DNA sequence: TGTGCCTGGAGTGCCTACAGGGTTACGCAGTATTTT.